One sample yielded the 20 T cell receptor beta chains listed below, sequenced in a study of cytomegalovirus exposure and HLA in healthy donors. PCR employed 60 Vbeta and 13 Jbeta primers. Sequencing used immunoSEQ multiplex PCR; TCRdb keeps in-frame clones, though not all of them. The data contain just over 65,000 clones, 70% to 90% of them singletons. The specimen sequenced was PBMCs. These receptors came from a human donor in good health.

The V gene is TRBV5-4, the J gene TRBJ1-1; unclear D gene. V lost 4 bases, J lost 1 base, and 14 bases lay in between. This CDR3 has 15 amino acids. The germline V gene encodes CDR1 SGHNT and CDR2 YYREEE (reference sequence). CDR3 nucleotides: TGTGCCAGCAGCCGAGACGGGGTCAAGAACACTGAAGCTTTCTTT. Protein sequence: CASSRDGVKNTEAFF.

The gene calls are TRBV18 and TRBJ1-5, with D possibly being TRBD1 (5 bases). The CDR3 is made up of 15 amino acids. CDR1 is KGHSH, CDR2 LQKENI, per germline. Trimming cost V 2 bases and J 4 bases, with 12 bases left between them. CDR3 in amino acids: CASSPSGGGNQPQHF. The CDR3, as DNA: TGTGCCAGCTCACCAAGTGGGGGGGGGAATCAGCCCCAGCATTTT.

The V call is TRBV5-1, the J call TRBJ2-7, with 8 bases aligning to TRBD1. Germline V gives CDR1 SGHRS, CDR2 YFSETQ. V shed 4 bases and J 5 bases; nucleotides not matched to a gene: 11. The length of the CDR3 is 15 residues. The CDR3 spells CASSPRQGSRDEQYF. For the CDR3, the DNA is TGCGCCAGCAGCCCGCGACAGGGGTCTAGGGACGAGCAGTACTTC.

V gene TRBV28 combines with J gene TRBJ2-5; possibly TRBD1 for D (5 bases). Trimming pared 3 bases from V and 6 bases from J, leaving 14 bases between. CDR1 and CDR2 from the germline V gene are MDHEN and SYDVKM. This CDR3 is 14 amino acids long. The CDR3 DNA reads TGTGCCAGCAGTTTCATAGGGGATTTAAAGACCCAGTACTTC. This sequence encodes CASSFIGDLKTQYF.

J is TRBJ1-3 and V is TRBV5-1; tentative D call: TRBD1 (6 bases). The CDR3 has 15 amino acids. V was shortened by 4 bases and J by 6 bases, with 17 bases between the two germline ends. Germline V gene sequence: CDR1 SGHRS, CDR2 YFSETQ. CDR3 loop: CASSTLGGAENTIYF. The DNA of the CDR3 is TGCGCCAGCAGCACGCTTGGGGGCGCCGAAAACACCATATATTTT.

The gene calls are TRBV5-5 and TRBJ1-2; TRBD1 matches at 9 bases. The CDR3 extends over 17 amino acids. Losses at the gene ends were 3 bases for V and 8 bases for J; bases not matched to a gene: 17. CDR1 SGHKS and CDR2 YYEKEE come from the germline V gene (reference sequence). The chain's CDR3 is CASSWRLGGTGTEGYTF. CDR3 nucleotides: TGTGCCAGCAGCTGGAGGTTGGGGGGGACAGGGACGGAAGGCTACACCTTC. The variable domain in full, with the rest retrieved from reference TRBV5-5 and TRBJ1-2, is DAGVTQSPTHLIKTRGQQVTLRCSPISGHKSVSWYQQVLGQGPQFIFQYYEKEERGRGNFPDRFSARQFPNYSSELNVNALLLGDSALYLCASSWRLGGTGTEGYTFGSGTRLTVV.

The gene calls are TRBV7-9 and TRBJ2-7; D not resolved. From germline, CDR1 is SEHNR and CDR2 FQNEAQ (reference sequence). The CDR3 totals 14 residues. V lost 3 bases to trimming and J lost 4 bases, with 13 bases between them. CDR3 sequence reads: CASSFSHQAYEQYF. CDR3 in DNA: TGTGCCAGCAGCTTCTCGCATCAGGCGTACGAGCAGTACTTC.

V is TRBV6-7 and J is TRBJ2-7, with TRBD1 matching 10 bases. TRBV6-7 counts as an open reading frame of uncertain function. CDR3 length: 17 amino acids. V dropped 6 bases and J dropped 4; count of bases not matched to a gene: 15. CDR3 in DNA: TGTGCCAGCAGGCGTCCCGTTCTCCGGGACAGGGGTTACGAGCAGTACTTC. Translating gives CASRRPVLRDRGYEQYF.

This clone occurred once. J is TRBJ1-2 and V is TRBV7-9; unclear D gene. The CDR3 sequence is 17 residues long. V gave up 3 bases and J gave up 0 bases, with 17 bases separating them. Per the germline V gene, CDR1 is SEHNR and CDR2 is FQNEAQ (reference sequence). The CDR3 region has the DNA TGTGCCAGCAGCTTCTCCCGGTCCCGGAGGACTAACTATGGCTACACCTTC. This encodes CASSFSRSRRTNYGYTF.

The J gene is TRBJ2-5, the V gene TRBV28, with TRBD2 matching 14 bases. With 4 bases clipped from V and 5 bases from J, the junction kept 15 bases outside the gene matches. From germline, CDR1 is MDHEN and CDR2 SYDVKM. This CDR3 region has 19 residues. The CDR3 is CASSSLTSGGAVLVETQYF. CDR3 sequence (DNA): TGTGCCAGCAGTTCCCTGACTAGCGGGGGGGCCGTGTTAGTGGAGACCCAGTACTTC. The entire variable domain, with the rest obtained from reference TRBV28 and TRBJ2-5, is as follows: DVKVTQSSRYLVKRTGEKVFLECVQDMDHENMFWYRQDPGLGLRLIYFSYDVKMKEKGDIPEGYSVSREKKERFSLILESASTNQTSMYLCASSSLTSGGAVLVETQYFGPGTRLLVL.

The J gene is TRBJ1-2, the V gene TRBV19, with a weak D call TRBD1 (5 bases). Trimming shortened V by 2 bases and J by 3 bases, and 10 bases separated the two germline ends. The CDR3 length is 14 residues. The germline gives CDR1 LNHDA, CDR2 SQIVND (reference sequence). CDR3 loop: CASSINFRDYGYTF. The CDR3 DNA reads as TGTGCCAGTAGTATAAATTTCAGGGACTATGGCTACACCTTC.

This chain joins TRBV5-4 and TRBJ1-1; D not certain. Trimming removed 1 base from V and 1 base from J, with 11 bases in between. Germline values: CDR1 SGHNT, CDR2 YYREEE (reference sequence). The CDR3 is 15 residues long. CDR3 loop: CASSLTRISNTEAFF. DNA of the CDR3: TGTGCCAGCAGCTTGACGCGGATCTCGAACACTGAAGCTTTCTTT.

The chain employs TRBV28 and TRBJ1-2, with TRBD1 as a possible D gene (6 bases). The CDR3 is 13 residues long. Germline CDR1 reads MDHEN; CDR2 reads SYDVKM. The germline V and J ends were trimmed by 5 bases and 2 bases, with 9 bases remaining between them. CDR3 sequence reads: CASSPGQNYGYTF. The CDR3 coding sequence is TGTGCCAGCAGTCCTGGACAGAACTATGGCTACACCTTC.

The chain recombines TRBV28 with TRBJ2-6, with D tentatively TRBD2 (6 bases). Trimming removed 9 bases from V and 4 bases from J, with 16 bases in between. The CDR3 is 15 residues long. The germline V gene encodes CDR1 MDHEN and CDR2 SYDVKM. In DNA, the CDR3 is TGTGCCAGTCGGGTGGGGGGATCGGGGGCCAACGTCCTGACTTTC. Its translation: CASRVGGSGANVLTF.

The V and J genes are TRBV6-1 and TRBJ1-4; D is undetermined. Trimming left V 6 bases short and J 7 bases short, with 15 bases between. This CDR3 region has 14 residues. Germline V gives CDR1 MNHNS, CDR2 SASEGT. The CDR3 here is CASRNALTTEKLFF. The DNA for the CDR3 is TGTGCCAGCAGAAATGCGCTGACAACTGAAAAACTGTTTTTT.

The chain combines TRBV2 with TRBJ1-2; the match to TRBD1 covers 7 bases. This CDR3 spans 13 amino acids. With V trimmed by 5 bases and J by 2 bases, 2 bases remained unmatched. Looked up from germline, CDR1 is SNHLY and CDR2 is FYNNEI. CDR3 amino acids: CASSRDSNYGYTF. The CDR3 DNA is TGTGCCAGCAGTCGGGACAGCAACTATGGCTACACCTTC.

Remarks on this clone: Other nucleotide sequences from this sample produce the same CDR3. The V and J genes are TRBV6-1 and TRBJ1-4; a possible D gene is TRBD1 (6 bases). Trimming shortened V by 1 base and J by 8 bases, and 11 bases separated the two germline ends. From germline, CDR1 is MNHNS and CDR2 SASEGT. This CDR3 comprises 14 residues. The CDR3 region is CASSEGTVGEKLFF. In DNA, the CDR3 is TGTGCCAGCAGTGAAGGGACAGTTGGGGAAAAACTGTTTTTT.

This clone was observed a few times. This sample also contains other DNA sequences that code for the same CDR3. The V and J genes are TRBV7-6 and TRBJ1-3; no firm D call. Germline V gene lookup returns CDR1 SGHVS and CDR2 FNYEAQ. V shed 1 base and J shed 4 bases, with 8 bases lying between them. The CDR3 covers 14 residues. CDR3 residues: CASSLVAGGNTIYF. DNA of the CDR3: TGTGCCAGCAGCTTAGTTGCAGGAGGAAACACCATATATTTT.

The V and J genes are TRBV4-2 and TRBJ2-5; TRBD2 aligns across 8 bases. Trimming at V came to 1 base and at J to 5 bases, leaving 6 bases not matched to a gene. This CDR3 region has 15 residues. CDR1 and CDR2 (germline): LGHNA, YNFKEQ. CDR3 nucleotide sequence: TGTGCCAGCAGCCAAGTAGGAATAGCGGGGGAGACCCAGTACTTC. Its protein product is CASSQVGIAGETQYF.

CDR3: CSVWDRLGGYTF. As DNA, the CDR3 is TGCAGCGTGTGGGACAGATTGGGAGGCTACACCTTC. The gene calls are TRBV29-1 and TRBJ1-2, with TRBD1 matching over 7 bases. Germline lookup yields CDR1 SQVTM and CDR2 ANQGSEA. CDR3 size: 12 residues. V was clipped by 6 bases and J by 8 bases; unmatched bases: 9.